This T cell receptor beta chain came from a study of OX40 agonist ivuxolimab in advanced cancers. Study at large: Partial responses, seen in three patients, involved one hepatocellular carcinoma and two cutaneous melanomas.

Sequenced by immunoSEQ multiplex PCR; TCRdb stores in-frame clones only, minus some. The table records about 120,000 clones, 89% of them present only once. V dropped 4 bases and J dropped 4; count of bases not matched to a gene: 10. The germline V gene encodes CDR1 LGHNA and CDR2 YNFKEQ. The CDR3 totals 16 residues. The TCR was taken from an adult with an advanced solid tumor such as melanoma, head and neck, liver or kidney cancer. The source material was CD4+ or CD8+ T cells sorted from blood, sampled in a trial of the OX40 agonist ivuxolimab. This chain connects TRBV4-2 to TRBJ2-5; 9 positions agree with TRBD2. The CDR3 bases are TGTGCCAGCAGCCTCGGGAGCGGGGGGCGGGGAGAGACCCAGTACTTC. Protein sequence: CASSLGSGGRGETQYF.